The 23 T cell receptor beta chains below come from one sample, sequenced in a study of T cell repertoires in urothelial bladder cancer (dated by TCRdb to between 2019 and 2020). Libraries came from the immunoSEQ multiplex PCR assay. The clones in this table, taken by TCRdb from immuneACCESS, are in-frame only. Not every clone is retained; where verified, under half of the shortfall comes from an unresolved V gene, and the cause of the rest is unknown. For this sample there are approximately 9,000 clones; about three fifths appear just once. Less than 35% of the sample belongs to the ten largest clones. Sequencing was done on a sample of tumor-infiltrating cells from bladder cancer. These receptors came from a human donor with urothelial carcinoma.

In this sample, this clone turned up a few times. The genes are TRBV4-1 and TRBJ2-7; either TRBD1 or TRBD2 may fit D (5 bases each). The V gene's germline CDR1 is MGHRA and CDR2 YSYEKL. The CDR3 is made up of 14 amino acids. V was pared by 4 bases and J by 3 bases, with 13 bases between. The CDR3 spells CASSPRDGDYEQYF. As DNA, the CDR3 is TGCGCCAGCAGCCCAAGGGACGGAGACTACGAGCAGTACTTC.

This clone was picked up a small number of times. This chain links TRBV18 with TRBJ2-7, with TRBD1 matching 9 bases. V trimming: 4 bases; J trimming: 3 bases; junction bases outside the gene matches: 13. Germline CDR1 and CDR2: KGHSH and LQKENI. The CDR3 is made up of 17 amino acids. The CDR3, as DNA: TGTGCCAGCTCACTGACTTCGGGACAGGGACACGGCTACGAGCAGTACTTC. Translation: CASSLTSGQGHGYEQYF.

This sequence joins TRBV7-2 and TRBJ1-3, with D unresolved. Trimming cost V 5 bases and J 0 bases, with 11 bases left between them. From germline, CDR1 is SGHTA and CDR2 FQGNSA. The CDR3 is made up of 15 amino acids. The CDR3 sequence is CASSIGHHSGNTIYF. DNA of the CDR3: TGTGCCAGCAGCATAGGGCACCACTCTGGAAACACCATATATTTT.

J is TRBJ2-1 and V is TRBV30, with 8 bases identical to TRBD2. The germline CDR1 and CDR2 sequences are GTSNPN and SVGIG (reference sequence). J was trimmed by 4 bases and V by 2 bases; bases with no gene match: 4. The CDR3 consists of 14 residues. CDR3 protein: CAWSTGGLYNEQFF. CDR3 in DNA: TGTGCCTGGAGTACGGGGGGGTTATACAATGAGCAGTTCTTC.

This clone was counted once. The sample contains more than one DNA sequence encoding this CDR3. This chain connects TRBV7-9 to TRBJ2-2, with D maybe TRBD2 (6 bases). CDR3 length: 15 residues. V lost 2 bases, J lost 5 bases, and 12 bases lay in between. Germline V lookup: CDR1 SEHNR, CDR2 FQNEAQ (reference sequence). The CDR3 is CASSLRRGGTGELFF. The CDR3 nucleotides read TGTGCCAGCAGCTTACGGCGGGGAGGAACCGGGGAGCTGTTTTTT.

The chain combines TRBV5-1 with TRBJ2-4, with D perhaps given as TRBD1 or TRBD2 (5 bases each). The V gene's germline CDR1 is SGHRS and CDR2 YFSETQ. V lost 0 bases to trimming and J lost 7 bases, with 11 bases between them. The CDR3 runs 14 residues. The CDR3 DNA is TGCGCCAGCAGCTTGGGGGACCTCCTGAACATTCAGTACTTC. It is translated as CASSLGDLLNIQYF.

Only a few counts were recorded for this clone. The genes are TRBV5-4 and TRBJ2-1, with 12 bases identical to TRBD2. Germline loops: CDR1 SGHNT, CDR2 YYREEE (reference sequence). Trimming cost V 0 bases and J 7 bases; bases outside gene matches: 8. CDR3 length: 17 residues. CDR3 loop: CASSLAPSGGARNEQFF. CDR3 nucleotides: TGTGCCAGCAGCTTGGCTCCTAGCGGGGGGGCTCGGAATGAGCAGTTCTTC.

The sample holds a few counts of this clone. The chain carries TRBV15 and TRBJ1-5; no clear D gene. Deletions cut 0 bases from V and 1 base from J, with 4 bases between. Germline V gene sequence: CDR1 LNHNV, CDR2 YYDKDF (reference sequence). The CDR3 contains 14 residues. The CDR3 DNA follows: TGTGCCACCAGCAGAGAGGGGAGCAATCAGCCCCAGCATTTT. Translating gives CATSREGSNQPQHF.

This clone has a single count. The chain is built from TRBV5-1 and TRBJ2-7; 7 bases map to TRBD1. The CDR3 covers 14 residues. Germline-derived CDR1 and CDR2 are SGHRS and YFSETQ. After removal of 1 base from V and 5 bases from J, the junction contained 6 bases not matched to a gene. The CDR3 loop reads CASSLQTGNHEQYF. For the CDR3, the DNA is TGCGCCAGCAGCTTGCAGACAGGGAACCACGAGCAGTACTTC. The full variable domain, with the rest looked up from reference TRBV5-1 and TRBJ2-7, is KAGVTQTPRYLIKTRGQQVTLSCSPISGHRSVSWYQQTPGQGLQFLFEYFSETQRNKGNFPGRFSGRQFSNSRSEMNVSTLELGDSALYLCASSLQTGNHEQYFGPGTRLTVT.

This clone has only a few counts. The genes are TRBV7-2 and TRBJ2-7; TRBD2 matches 9 bases. V was clipped by 1 base and J by 4 bases; unmatched bases: 5. The germline V gene encodes CDR1 SGHTA and CDR2 FQGNSA. The CDR3 loop spans 15 amino acids. The CDR3 here is CASSLGSGGSYEQYF. The CDR3, as DNA: TGTGCCAGCAGCTTAGGGAGCGGGGGGAGTTACGAGCAGTACTTC.

The rearrangement links TRBV30 to TRBJ1-1; D gene ambiguous. Deletions cut 2 bases from V and 4 bases from J, with 8 bases between. This CDR3 is 12 amino acids long. Germline CDR1 and CDR2: GTSNPN and SVGIG (reference sequence). The CDR3 region has the DNA TGTGCCTGGAGTCAGGAGGGCACTGAAGCTTTCTTT. Translated, it gives CAWSQEGTEAFF.

The genes are TRBV5-1 and TRBJ1-1; 8 bases fit TRBD1. The germline gives CDR1 SGHRS, CDR2 YFSETQ. V gave up 4 bases and J gave up 5 bases; unmatched junction bases: 10. The CDR3 contains 15 residues. As DNA, the CDR3 is TGCGCCAGCAGCACGACTACAGGGGGGAGGACTGAAGCTTTCTTT. It is translated as CASSTTTGGRTEAFF.

The chain joins TRBV12-5 to TRBJ2-3, with D perhaps TRBD1 (6 bases). The CDR3 has 17 amino acids. V was cut by 1 base and J by 1 base, with 15 bases left in between. Germline V gives CDR1 LGHNT, CDR2 FRNRAP. In DNA form, the CDR3 reads TGTGCTAGTGGTTTGGGGTGGACAGATTCTGGCACAGATACGCAGTATTTT. It translates to CASGLGWTDSGTDTQYF.

This clone was counted only a few times. This chain joins TRBV2 and TRBJ1-4; no clear D. The CDR3 covers 15 residues. Trimming shortened V by 3 bases and J by 4 bases, and 12 bases separated the two germline ends. Per germline, CDR1 SNHLY and CDR2 FYNNEI. CDR3 DNA sequence: TGTGCCAGCAGTGACGCAACCGGGAGTAATGAAAAACTGTTTTTT. Amino acids: CASSDATGSNEKLFF.

The V gene is TRBV5-1, the J gene TRBJ2-3; no firm D call. The CDR3 totals 14 residues. Trimming took 0 bases from V and 6 from J, leaving 11 bases between them. In germline, CDR1 is SGHRS, CDR2 YFSETQ. CDR3 sequence reads: CASSLDYMGDTQYF. The CDR3 bases are TGCGCCAGCAGCTTGGATTATATGGGTGATACGCAGTATTTT.

This clone appeared a few times. The genes are TRBV2 and TRBJ1-6, with 10 bases identical to TRBD1. The V segment lost 7 bases and the J segment 6 bases; nucleotides outside the gene matches: 3. This CDR3 is built from 14 residues. The germline V gene encodes CDR1 SNHLY and CDR2 FYNNEI. The CDR3, as DNA: TGTGCCAGCACCAGGACAGGGGGTAATTCACCCCTCCACTTT. This gives the protein CASTRTGGNSPLHF.

This clone was detected only a few times. The junction does not match germline at one end; this may be a read error. This chain links TRBV4-1 with TRBJ1-2, with TRBD1 matching 7 bases. The CDR3 length is 15 residues. Germline V gives CDR1 MGHRA, CDR2 YSYEKL. CDR3 sequence reads: CASSPGTAINYGYTF. CDR3 bases: TGTGCCAGCAGCCCAGGGACAGCAATTAACTATGGCTACACCTTC.

CDR3 in DNA: TGTGCCAGCATTGGGGGGCTGGCCGGGGAGCTGTTTTTT. This encodes CASIGGLAGELFF. The chain links TRBV25-1 to TRBJ2-2; D tentatively reads TRBD1 or TRBD2 (6 bases each). Trimming removed 7 bases at V and 6 bases at J, with 12 bases between. Germline-derived CDR1 and CDR2 are MGHDK and SYGVNS. The CDR3 contains 13 residues. The variable domain in full, with the rest retrieved from reference TRBV25-1 and TRBJ2-2, is EADIYQTPRYLVIGTGKKITLECSQTMGHDKMYWYQQDPGMELHLIHYSYGVNSTEKGDLSSESTVSRIRTEHFPLTLESARPSHTSQYLCASIGGLAGELFFGEGSRLTVL.

By share of the sample, this clone is medium-sized (0.01 to 0.1%). The chain links TRBV27 to TRBJ1-1, with TRBD1 matching 9 bases. This CDR3 spans 15 amino acids. CDR1 is MNHEY, CDR2 SMNVEV, per germline (reference sequence). With 0 bases clipped from V and 8 bases from J, the junction kept 7 bases outside the gene matches. The CDR3: CASSLSRTGAREAFF. The CDR3 nucleotides are TGTGCCAGCAGTTTATCTAGGACAGGGGCAAGAGAAGCTTTCTTT.

The J gene is TRBJ2-3, the V gene TRBV19; 13 bases align to TRBD2. Germline lookup yields CDR1 LNHDA and CDR2 SQIVND (reference sequence). This CDR3 is 20 amino acids long. Trimming cost V 3 bases and J 2 bases; bases outside gene matches: 14. The CDR3 DNA reads TGTGCCAGTAGTATCGCCGGGACAGGGGGACTAGCGGGGTACACAGATACGCAGTATTTT. Its translation is CASSIAGTGGLAGYTDTQYF.

The rearrangement links TRBV5-4 to TRBJ2-1, with 7 bases fitting TRBD2. V trimming: 4 bases; J trimming: 1 base; junction bases outside the gene matches: 5. The V gene's germline CDR1 is SGHNT and CDR2 YYREEE (reference sequence). The CDR3 has 15 amino acids. CDR3 nucleotide sequence: TGTGCCAGCAGCCAAAGGACTAGTTCCTACAATGAGCAGTTCTTC. Protein: CASSQRTSSYNEQFF.

The genes are TRBV29-1 and TRBJ1-2; D might be TRBD1 (5 bases). Germline V gives CDR1 SQVTM, CDR2 ANQGSEA. The CDR3 spans 12 residues. V shed 2 bases and J shed 4 bases, with 8 bases lying between them. CDR3 loop: CSVERGVYGYTF. The CDR3 nucleotides read TGCAGCGTTGAACGGGGGGTCTATGGCTACACCTTC.

V is TRBV5-4 and J is TRBJ2-1; D may match TRBD1 or TRBD2 (5 bases each). CDR1 is SGHNT, CDR2 YYREEE, per germline (reference sequence). This CDR3 is built from 15 residues. Deletions cut 0 bases from V and 3 bases from J, with 10 bases between. Here the CDR3 DNA reads TGTGCCAGCAGCTTGGCTGGGGGTATCTACAATGAGCAGTTCTTC. Residues: CASSLAGGIYNEQFF. Full variable domain (missing parts from reference TRBV5-4 and TRBJ2-1): ETGVTQSPTHLIKTRGQQVTLRCSSQSGHNTVSWYQQALGQGPQFIFQYYREEENGRGNFPPRFSGLQFPNYSSELNVNALELDDSALYLCASSLAGGIYNEQFFGPGTRLTVL.